Presented here are 26 T cell receptor beta chains from one specimen sequenced in a study of blood T cell repertoires in COVID-19. TCRdb's table, derived via immunoSEQ multiplex PCR, lists solely in-frame clones and lacks some. There are more than 50,000 clones in the sample; about 75% occur only once, and about 47% lies in the top ten. Sequenced material: peripheral blood. Receptor source: an elderly woman with acute or convalescent COVID-19.

The rearrangement links TRBV5-4 to TRBJ1-2; D perhaps matches TRBD1 (5 bases). This CDR3 is 14 amino acids long. V was cut by 1 base and J by 1 base, with 8 bases left in between. The germline V gene has CDR1 SGHNT and CDR2 YYREEE (reference sequence). The CDR3 sequence: CASSLTGNNYGYTF. CDR3 in DNA: TGTGCCAGCAGCTTGACAGGAAATAACTATGGCTACACCTTC.

This clone was picked up a small number of times. V is TRBV7-9 and J is TRBJ1-5, with 9 bases identical to TRBD1. CDR1 SEHNR and CDR2 FQNEAQ come from the germline V gene (reference sequence). The CDR3 is 14 amino acids. After removal of 5 bases from V and 7 bases from J, the junction contained 6 bases not matched to a gene. CDR3 DNA sequence: TGTGCCAGCAGCATAGGGACAGGGAACCAGCCCCAGCATTTT. Protein sequence: CASSIGTGNQPQHF.

This clone is medium-sized. V is TRBV7-9 and J is TRBJ1-6; 9 bases map to TRBD1. CDR3 length: 14 residues. CDR1 SEHNR and CDR2 FQNEAQ come from the germline V gene (reference sequence). V shed 5 bases and J 6 bases; nucleotides not matched to a gene: 2. The CDR3 loop reads CASSRQGGNSPLHF. CDR3 coding DNA: TGTGCCAGCAGCCGACAGGGGGGTAATTCACCCCTCCACTTT. Complete variable domain (other parts from reference TRBV7-9 and TRBJ1-6): DTGVSQNPRHKITKRGQNVTFRCDPISEHNRLYWYRQTLGQGPEFLTYFQNEAQLEKSRLLSDRFSAERPKGSFSTLEIQRTEQGDSAMYLCASSRQGGNSPLHFGNGTRLTVT.

The chain uses TRBV10-2 and TRBJ2-7, with 8 bases lining up with TRBD2. Germline CDR1 is WSHSY and CDR2 is SAAADI. Trimming cost V 5 bases and J 6 bases; bases outside gene matches: 0. The CDR3 sequence is 11 residues long. The DNA of the CDR3 is TGCGCCAGCAGTAGCGGGAGCGAGCAGTACTTC. Translating gives CASSSGSEQYF.

A remark on this clone: The same CDR3 is also encoded by other DNA sequences in this sample. V is TRBV28 and J is TRBJ2-5, with 8 nucleotides matching TRBD2. The V gene end was trimmed by 5 bases and the J gene end by 2 bases; junction bases not matched to a gene: 13. This CDR3 is built from 17 residues. Germline lookup yields CDR1 MDHEN and CDR2 SYDVKM. CDR3 in amino acids: CASSPPGGLAGQETQYF. Written as DNA, the CDR3 is TGTGCCAGCAGTCCCCCAGGAGGTCTAGCGGGTCAAGAGACCCAGTACTTC.

The chain is built from TRBV7-2 and TRBJ2-3; 14 positions agree with TRBD2. This CDR3 has 17 amino acids. Trimming cost V 5 bases and J 1 base; bases outside gene matches: 5. CDR1 and CDR2 (germline): SGHTA, FQGNSA. CDR3 in DNA: TGTGCCAGCAGCCCGGGACTAGCGGGAGTAGGCACAGATACGCAGTATTTT. Translating gives CASSPGLAGVGTDTQYF.

This clone was observed a handful of times. V usage is TRBV2 and J usage is TRBJ1-1; 7 nucleotides agree with TRBD1. Germline V gene data show CDR1 as SNHLY and CDR2 as FYNNEI. This CDR3 comprises 19 residues. V gave up 2 bases and J gave up 1 base; unmatched junction bases: 16. CDR3 sequence: CASSESLQGVDGANTEAFF. The CDR3 nucleotides read TGTGCCAGCAGTGAAAGCCTCCAGGGGGTTGATGGGGCGAACACTGAAGCTTTCTTT. The full variable domain, with the rest looked up from reference TRBV2 and TRBJ1-1, is EPEVTQTPSHQVTQMGQEVILRCVPISNHLYFYWYRQILGQKVEFLVSFYNNEISEKSEIFDDQFSVERPDGSNFTLKIRSTKLEDSAMYFCASSESLQGVDGANTEAFFGQGTRLTVV.

The V gene is TRBV27, the J gene TRBJ1-4; D ambiguous. The CDR3 extends over 15 amino acids. The germline gives CDR1 MNHEY, CDR2 SMNVEV (reference sequence). V was pared by 6 bases and J by 2 bases, with 13 bases between. The CDR3 bases are TGTGCCAGCAGCGGCCGAGGAGGCACTAATGAAAAACTGTTTTTT. This gives the protein CASSGRGGTNEKLFF.

The chain uses TRBV30 and TRBJ2-1; TRBD2 agrees at 9 bases. The CDR3 is made up of 15 amino acids. V lost 0 bases, J lost 3 bases, and 3 bases stayed unmatched. The germline gives CDR1 GTSNPN, CDR2 SVGIG (reference sequence). The CDR3 loop is CAWSVGSGSYNEQFF. CDR3 sequence (DNA): TGTGCCTGGAGTGTTGGTAGCGGGAGCTACAATGAGCAGTTCTTC. Full variable domain (outside the CDR3, taken from reference TRBV30 and TRBJ2-1): SQTIHQWPATLVQPVGSPLSLECTVEGTSNPNLYWYRQAAGRGLQLLFYSVGIGQISSEVPQNLSASRPQDRQFILSSKKLLLSDSGFYLCAWSVGSGSYNEQFFGPGTRLTVL.

The gene calls are TRBV18 and TRBJ1-1, with TRBD1 matching over 12 bases. Germline V gene sequence: CDR1 KGHSH, CDR2 LQKENI. CDR3 size: 18 residues. V gave up 4 bases and J gave up 3 bases; unmatched junction bases: 12. The CDR3 region has the DNA TGTGCCAGCTCACTCACCGGGACAGGGGGCGCCATGGACACTGAAGCTTTCTTT. Translated: CASSLTGTGGAMDTEAFF.

This clone was detected only a few times. The rearrangement joins TRBV7-2 to TRBJ1-2; 7 positions match TRBD1. Germline CDR1 reads SGHTA; CDR2 reads FQGNSA. The CDR3 runs to 15 residues. With V trimmed by 4 bases and J by 7 bases, 12 bases remained unmatched. The CDR3 bases are TGTGCCAGCAGCTCCCGGGACAGTGGGATGAGTGGCTACACCTTC. Protein: CASSSRDSGMSGYTF.

The chain has TRBV28 and TRBJ2-2; D call uncertain. Germline-derived CDR1 and CDR2 are MDHEN and SYDVKM. This CDR3 spans 14 amino acids. V was pared by 2 bases and J by 5 bases, with 9 bases between. The CDR3 coding sequence is TGTGCCAGCAGTTTACTCGTGGCTACCGGGGAGCTGTTTTTT. Encoded protein: CASSLLVATGELFF.

The chain links TRBV20-1 to TRBJ2-3; D is possibly TRBD2 (6 bases). The V gene's germline CDR1 is DFQATT and CDR2 SNEGSKA (reference sequence). The CDR3 is 13 amino acids. Trimming took 3 bases from V and 2 from J, leaving 9 bases between them. The CDR3 spells CSASAGYTDTQYF. The CDR3 DNA reads TGCAGTGCTAGTGCGGGGTACACAGATACGCAGTATTTT.

This clone appeared once. The V and J genes are TRBV5-4 and TRBJ2-3; D unresolved. V gave up 4 bases and J gave up 4 bases, with 16 bases separating them. This CDR3 contains 15 residues. Germline-derived CDR1 and CDR2 are SGHNT and YYREEE (reference sequence). CDR3 protein: CASSQLSSAADTQYF. The CDR3 region has the DNA TGTGCCAGCAGCCAACTGAGCTCGGCGGCAGATACGCAGTATTTT. The full variable domain, with the rest looked up from reference TRBV5-4 and TRBJ2-3, is ETGVTQSPTHLIKTRGQQVTLRCSSQSGHNTVSWYQQALGQGPQFIFQYYREEENGRGNFPPRFSGLQFPNYSSELNVNALELDDSALYLCASSQLSSAADTQYFGPGTRLTVL.

The genes are TRBV28 and TRBJ2-7; TRBD2 matches 7 bases. J gave up 0 bases and V 5 bases, and 16 bases lay outside the gene matches. The CDR3 runs to 18 residues. The germline CDR1 and CDR2 sequences are MDHEN and SYDVKM. The CDR3 is CASSPIFLSGISSYEQYF. The CDR3 bases are TGTGCCAGCAGTCCCATATTCCTGAGCGGGATAAGCTCCTACGAGCAGTACTTC.

The rearrangement links TRBV28 to TRBJ2-1; D perhaps matches TRBD1 (5 bases). The germline V and J ends were trimmed by 8 bases and 5 bases, with 13 bases remaining between them. The germline gives CDR1 MDHEN, CDR2 SYDVKM. CDR3 length equals 13 residues. The CDR3 region is CASGASANNEQFF. CDR3 bases: TGTGCCAGCGGGGCGTCGGCCAACAATGAGCAGTTCTTC.

The chain is built from TRBV28 and TRBJ1-6; D is ambiguous. The CDR3 covers 17 residues. Germline assignment: CDR1 MDHEN and CDR2 SYDVKM. The V end was cut by 4 bases, the J end by 1 base, with 14 bases between. Here the CDR3 DNA reads TGTGCCAGCAGTTCCCCCAGCGCGGGGTCCTATAATTCACCCCTCCACTTT. It codes for CASSSPSAGSYNSPLHF.

This clone occurred a few times. The rearrangement joins TRBV2 to TRBJ2-7; the match to TRBD2 covers 9 bases. The length of the CDR3 is 14 residues. V lost 5 bases, J lost 3 bases, and 5 bases stayed unmatched. Germline CDR1 and CDR2: SNHLY and FYNNEI. The CDR3 loop is CASSRREGRYEQYF. CDR3 coding DNA: TGTGCCAGCAGTAGGCGGGAGGGCCGCTACGAGCAGTACTTC.

This clone has more than one count but fewer than ten. The CDR3 spells CASSLYSGYEQYF. DNA for the CDR3: TGTGCCAGCAGCTTGTACTCGGGCTACGAGCAGTACTTC. The chain combines TRBV5-5 with TRBJ2-7; D gene unclear. Germline V gene lookup returns CDR1 SGHKS and CDR2 YYEKEE (reference sequence). The V end lost 1 base, the J end lost 3 bases, and 8 bases lay between the germline ends. The CDR3 length is 13 residues.

This chain links TRBV2 with TRBJ1-1; a weak D match, TRBD1 (6 bases). Germline assignment: CDR1 SNHLY and CDR2 FYNNEI. CDR3 length: 14 residues. V was shortened by 7 bases and J by 4 bases, with 16 bases between the two germline ends. The CDR3 loop reads CASTQQGGGTEAFF. The DNA for the CDR3 is TGTGCCAGCACTCAACAGGGCGGGGGCACTGAAGCTTTCTTT.

The chain uses TRBV6-6 and TRBJ2-6, with unresolved D. Trimming removed 0 bases at V and 2 bases at J, with 8 bases between. Germline-derived CDR1 and CDR2 are MNHNY and SVGAGI (reference sequence). The CDR3 covers 16 residues. The CDR3 DNA sequence: TGTGCCAGCAGTTACTCGCTAACAGCTGGGGCCAACGTCCTGACTTTC. Amino acid sequence: CASSYSLTAGANVLTF.

Here the CDR3 reads CASRIDRGGAGNTIYF. CDR3 sequence (DNA): TGTGCCAGCAGGATTGACAGGGGGGGAGCTGGAAACACCATATATTTT. The gene calls are TRBV6-6 and TRBJ1-3; 9 nucleotides line up with TRBD1. V dropped 6 bases and J dropped 2; count of bases not matched to a gene: 8. This CDR3 has 16 amino acids. The V gene's germline CDR1 is MNHNY and CDR2 SVGAGI (reference sequence).

The V and J genes are TRBV9 and TRBJ1-2, with 7 bases aligning to TRBD1. V lost 1 base and J lost 5; bases outside the gene matches: 8. Germline V gene data show CDR1 as SGDLS and CDR2 as YYNGEE. The CDR3 runs to 15 residues. The CDR3 spells CASSVYTGELYGYTF. The CDR3 DNA reads as TGTGCCAGCAGCGTATATACAGGGGAACTTTATGGCTACACCTTC.

V is TRBV30 and J is TRBJ2-2; TRBD2 matches 12 bases. The V segment lost 1 base and the J segment 5 bases; nucleotides outside the gene matches: 8. The germline CDR1 and CDR2 sequences are GTSNPN and SVGIG (reference sequence). This CDR3 region has 17 residues. The CDR3 here is CAWSATSGRTLTGELFF. Written as DNA, the CDR3 is TGTGCCTGGAGTGCTACTAGCGGGAGGACCTTGACCGGGGAGCTGTTTTTT. Variable domain in full (rest from reference TRBV30 and TRBJ2-2): SQTIHQWPATLVQPVGSPLSLECTVEGTSNPNLYWYRQAAGRGLQLLFYSVGIGQISSEVPQNLSASRPQDRQFILSSKKLLLSDSGFYLCAWSATSGRTLTGELFFGEGSRLTVL.

V usage is TRBV2 and J usage is TRBJ2-1; D may be TRBD2 (6 bases). Trimming left V 7 bases short and J 12 bases short, with 19 bases between. This CDR3 region has 13 residues. CDR1 is SNHLY, CDR2 FYNNEI, per germline. CDR3 sequence: CASTIGLSRGQFF. CDR3 coding DNA: TGTGCCAGCACGATCGGACTAAGCCGCGGGCAGTTCTTC. Variable domain in full (rest from reference TRBV2 and TRBJ2-1): EPEVTQTPSHQVTQMGQEVILRCVPISNHLYFYWYRQILGQKVEFLVSFYNNEISEKSEIFDDQFSVERPDGSNFTLKIRSTKLEDSAMYFCASTIGLSRGQFFGPGTRLTVL.

V and J are TRBV29-1 and TRBJ1-1, with D unclear. CDR3 length: 13 amino acids. V lost 3 bases, J lost 5 bases, and 13 bases lay in between. Per germline, CDR1 SQVTM and CDR2 ANQGSEA. DNA for the CDR3: TGCAGCGTTGACGCTCCGGGTAGGACTGAAGCTTTCTTT. Translating it yields CSVDAPGRTEAFF.